This TCR beta chain was identified during a study of cytomegalovirus exposure and HLA in healthy donors. Trimming pared 3 bases from V and 6 bases from J, leaving 9 bases between. This CDR3 contains 11 residues. CDR1 and CDR2 (germline): DFQATT, SNEGSKA (reference sequence). Amplification used 60 Vbeta primers and 13 Jbeta primers. Profiled with immunoSEQ multiplex PCR; TCRdb holds only in-frame clones, not every one. This table has around 64,000 clones, 65% to 90% appearing once. This chain uses TRBV20-1 with TRBJ2-7, with a tentative D call TRBD2 (5 bases). The source material was PBMCs. This clonotype was sampled from a female donor in good health and CMV-seronegative. The DNA for the CDR3 is TGCAGTGCTAGCGTAGCGCGCGAGCAGTACTTC. Residues: CSASVAREQYF.